What follows is one T cell receptor (beta chain) and its context. Its antigen remains unknown. The sample originates from a study of cytomegalovirus exposure and HLA in healthy donors. Turning to the study itself: Both the approximately 120 validation repertoires and the 666 first-cohort repertoires used the same platform, as reported by a later analysis.

Repertoires were generated with immunoSEQ multiplex PCR, while TCRdb's copy carries only in-frame clones and drops some. Here the sample spans more than 90,000 clones, over 85% being singletons. J gave up 5 bases and V 4 bases, and 3 bases lay outside the gene matches. Germline V lookup: CDR1 MNHNS, CDR2 SASEGT. This CDR3 spans 13 amino acids. Study results and limitations: Reports indicated that the classifier achieved high specificity and sensitivity in diagnosing cytomegalovirus status. Rare TCR sequences predominated, though certain public TCRs were found in many donors.

The chain employs TRBV6-1 and TRBJ1-2; 8 positions match TRBD1. This clonotype was sampled from a woman aged 25 to 39 in good health and CMV-seropositive. The sequencing sample was made of PBMCs. CDR3 amino acids: CASSGRQGYGYTF. The DNA for the CDR3 is TGTGCCAGCAGTGGAAGACAGGGGTATGGCTACACCTTC.